This section outlines one TCR beta chain sequence together with its context. V dropped 1 base and J dropped 7 bases, with 11 bases sitting between them. Germline CDR1 LGHNA, CDR2 YNFKEQ. This CDR3 is 14 amino acids long. The patients with Susac syndrome were individuals who fulfilled the recently defined diagnostic criteria for disease that was either definite or probable. This specimen belongs to a study of CD8 T cells in Susac syndrome. Study-level background: Treatment at blood withdrawal was none, corticosteroids, or intravenous immunoglobulin alone in Susac syndrome patients.

Random-hexamer reverse transcription was applied to roughly 0.5 to 1 ug RNA. By means of immunoSEQ multiplex PCR, TCR beta CDR3 spanning 54 Vbeta and 13 Jbeta underwent amplification. TCRdb itself ran the immunoSEQ multiplex PCR reads through MiXCR, one entry per CDR3 protein. The sample shows about 76,000 distinct CDR3 sequences, approximately 93% of them seen only once. The clonotype comes from a human donor with Susac syndrome. Sequencing input: CD8+ T cells from PBMCs. The chain combines TRBV4-2 with TRBJ1-5; the D gene is possibly TRBD1 (5 bases). CDR3 region: CASSQGAGSQPQHF. CDR3 DNA sequence: TGTGCCAGCAGCCAAGGGGCAGGGTCCCAGCCCCAGCATTTT.